This T cell receptor (beta chain) was documented in a study of T cells in Graves' hyperthyroidism and ophthalmopathy. Findings of the study overall: Blood also carried most thyroid clonotypes expanded above 0.001.

The CDR3 runs to 14 residues. Trimming removed 1 base at V and 4 bases at J, with 13 bases between. In germline, CDR1 is DFQATT, CDR2 SNEGSKA (reference sequence). With regard to this clonotype: Its target is unknown.

There were TCR beta CDR3 regions amplified from RNA transcripts. A first-round RT-PCR of the TCR CDR3 used the HTBI primer set. TCRdb used MiXCR to reprocess the multiplex PCR reads, holding one entry per CDR3 protein. The table shows 650,000 to 700,000 distinct CDR3 sequences, with approximately 15% occurring only once. V gene TRBV20-1 combines with J gene TRBJ1-2; no reliable D call. This clonotype was obtained from a middle-aged man with Graves' hyperthyroidism. The sequencing input was blood. The CDR3 region is CSARGRRELYGYTF. As DNA, the CDR3 is TGCAGTGCTAGAGGGCGTCGAGAACTCTATGGCTACACCTTC.